Following are 14 T cell receptor beta chains from one sample sequenced in a study of PD-L1 blockade in urothelial cancer. Some clones are missing from TCRdb's copy, which holds only in-frame ones; the method was immunoSEQ multiplex PCR. The sample lists around 47,000 clones, roughly four fifths occurring once. Described time point: peripheral blood 6 weeks after treatment start. The material sequenced was PBMCs, taken around atezolizumab (anti-PD-L1) treatment. These receptors came from a man aged 55-75 years with urothelial cancer.

The gene calls are TRBV11-2 and TRBJ2-1; a possible D gene is TRBD2 (5 bases). The V end lost 0 bases, the J end lost 0 bases, and 12 bases lay between the germline ends. Germline-derived CDR1 and CDR2 are SGHAT and FQNNGV. The CDR3 is 17 residues long. The DNA for the CDR3 is TGTGCCAGCAGCTTAGATATCAGCGGCAGCTCCTACAATGAGCAGTTCTTC. Translating it yields CASSLDISGSSYNEQFF.

The chain uses TRBV5-5 and TRBJ1-5; D gene unclear. The V and J ends lost 1 base and 7 bases respectively, with 12 bases between them. The V gene's germline CDR1 is SGHKS and CDR2 YYEKEE (reference sequence). The CDR3 totals 14 residues. Here the CDR3 reads CASSLFRGDQPQHF. CDR3 in DNA: TGTGCCAGCAGCTTGTTTCGAGGTGACCAGCCCCAGCATTTT.

V usage is TRBV30 and J usage is TRBJ1-2; no reliable D call. V lost 5 bases and J 2 bases, leaving 21 bases between the germline ends. The CDR3 is made up of 16 amino acids. Germline-derived CDR1 and CDR2 are GTSNPN and SVGIG (reference sequence). The CDR3 loop is CAWDYLQESVNYGYTF. For the CDR3, the DNA is TGTGCCTGGGACTATCTCCAGGAAAGTGTGAACTATGGCTACACCTTC.

The V call is TRBV28, the J call TRBJ2-5, with D hard to call. Germline values: CDR1 MDHEN, CDR2 SYDVKM. The CDR3 covers 14 residues. The germline V and J ends were trimmed by 6 bases and 0 bases, with 11 bases remaining between them. In nucleotides, the CDR3 is TGTGCCAGCAGCCAAGCCTCGTACCAAGAGACCCAGTACTTC. This codes for CASSQASYQETQYF.

The chain uses TRBV5-1 and TRBJ2-2, with D perhaps matching TRBD2 (6 bases). Trimming shortened V by 4 bases and J by 3 bases, and 10 bases separated the two germline ends. The CDR3 consists of 14 residues. Germline values: CDR1 SGHRS, CDR2 YFSETQ. For the CDR3, the DNA is TGCGCCAGCAGCGGAGGGTTCGACACCGGGGAGCTGTTTTTT. Its translation is CASSGGFDTGELFF.

The J gene is TRBJ1-5, the V gene TRBV2; no firm D call. CDR3 length: 16 amino acids. The V end was cut by 7 bases, the J end by 0 bases, with 16 bases between. Germline loops: CDR1 SNHLY, CDR2 FYNNEI. CDR3: CASMGGVGNSNQPQHF. CDR3 bases: TGTGCCAGCATGGGAGGAGTCGGTAATAGCAATCAGCCCCAGCATTTT.

The chain uses TRBV19 and TRBJ2-2, with D perhaps TRBD1 (6 bases). The germline gives CDR1 LNHDA, CDR2 SQIVND (reference sequence). V was shortened by 10 bases and J by 2 bases, with 11 bases between the two germline ends. This CDR3 comprises 13 residues. CDR3 in amino acids: CATLDRNTGELFF. CDR3 sequence (DNA): TGTGCCACCTTGGACAGAAACACCGGGGAGCTGTTTTTT.

V is TRBV27 and J is TRBJ2-7, with D possibly TRBD2 on 6 matching bases. The CDR3 runs 13 residues. Trimming pared 8 bases from V and 0 bases from J, leaving 11 bases between. Per germline, CDR1 MNHEY and CDR2 SMNVEV (reference sequence). The CDR3 region is CASAPRGSYEQYF. The CDR3 nucleotides are TGTGCCAGCGCCCCGCGGGGCTCCTACGAGCAGTACTTC.

This chain connects TRBV11-3 to TRBJ2-1; 8 bases map to TRBD1. Germline V gives CDR1 SGHNT, CDR2 YENEEA. The CDR3 length is 15 residues. The ends lost 5 bases at V and 5 bases at J; junction bases unmatched: 8. CDR3 sequence reads: CASSPYPGQDNEQFF. Here the CDR3 DNA reads TGTGCCAGCAGCCCCTACCCGGGACAGGACAATGAGCAGTTCTTC. The variable domain in full, completed from reference TRBV11-3 and TRBJ2-1, reads EAGVVQSPRYKIIEKKQPVAFWCNPISGHNTLYWYLQNLGQGPELLIRYENEEAVDDSQLPKDRFSAERLKGVDSTLKIQPAELGDSAVYLCASSPYPGQDNEQFFGPGTRLTVL.

The chain employs TRBV5-5 and TRBJ2-3; 10 positions match TRBD2. The CDR3 runs to 15 residues. The V gene's germline CDR1 is SGHKS and CDR2 YYEKEE (reference sequence). V dropped 6 bases and J dropped 3; count of bases not matched to a gene: 7. In DNA, the CDR3 is TGTGCCAGCACCGCCGGGACTAGCGTAACAGATACGCAGTATTTT. It translates to CASTAGTSVTDTQYF. The variable domain in full, with the rest retrieved from reference TRBV5-5 and TRBJ2-3, is DAGVTQSPTHLIKTRGQQVTLRCSPISGHKSVSWYQQVLGQGPQFIFQYYEKEERGRGNFPDRFSARQFPNYSSELNVNALLLGDSALYLCASTAGTSVTDTQYFGPGTRLTVL.

This clone occurred once. This chain connects TRBV18 to TRBJ2-3, with TRBD1 identical over 8 bases. V gave up 3 bases and J gave up 10 bases; unmatched junction bases: 3. Germline CDR1 is KGHSH and CDR2 is LQKENI. CDR3 length: 12 residues. CDR3 DNA: TGTGCCAGCTCACCCGGGACAGGCCCGCAGTATTTT. The encoded protein is CASSPGTGPQYF.

The chain recombines TRBV30 with TRBJ2-2; D may be TRBD1 (5 bases). Deletions cut 4 bases from V and 0 bases from J, with 12 bases between. This CDR3 is 15 amino acids long. The germline V gene has CDR1 GTSNPN and CDR2 SVGIG (reference sequence). Here the CDR3 reads CAWKPDRTNTGELFF. The CDR3 DNA follows: TGTGCCTGGAAACCCGACAGAACGAACACCGGGGAGCTGTTTTTT.

The gene calls are TRBV19 and TRBJ1-1; unclear D gene. The CDR3 length is 11 residues. V was cut by 8 bases and J by 1 base, with 5 bases left in between. The V gene's germline CDR1 is LNHDA and CDR2 SQIVND (reference sequence). Here the CDR3 reads CASLANTEAFF. The CDR3 DNA reads TGTGCCAGTTTGGCGAACACTGAAGCTTTCTTT. The whole variable domain, filled in from reference TRBV19 and TRBJ1-1, reads DGGITQSPKYLFRKEGQNVTLSCEQNLNHDAMYWYRQDPGQGLRLIYYSQIVNDFQKGDIAEGYSVSREKKESFPLTVTSAQKNPTAFYLCASLANTEAFFGQGTRLTVV.

V usage is TRBV10-3 and J usage is TRBJ2-7, with D tentatively TRBD2 (6 bases). Germline-derived CDR1 and CDR2 are ENHRY and SYGVKD. The V gene lost 3 bases and the J gene lost 5 bases, with 32 bases spanning the gap. This CDR3 spans 20 amino acids. The CDR3 coding sequence is TGTGCCATCAGTGATCCGGAGGGGTGGGTTTTACTGAGGTGGGGCAACGAGCAGTACTTC. Protein: CAISDPEGWVLLRWGNEQYF.